Below are 30 T cell receptor beta chains sequenced from a single sample in a study of shared clonotypes between healthy human individuals. Assay used: immunoSEQ multiplex PCR; TCRdb lists only in-frame clones, some missing. The profile shows some 1.1 million clones, roughly 80% of them singletons. Sample: memory CD4+ T cells from PBMCs. As for subset: CD45RA-negative fraction. These receptors were taken from a man between 18 and 29 years old in good health. Some clones in this sample may be carry-over from other donors' samples.

The CDR3 DNA reads TGTGCCAGCAGCCTGGGCGGACAGGGGGCGCGAGATACGCAGTATTTT. Translation gives CASSLGGQGARDTQYF. The chain combines TRBV28 with TRBJ2-3; 11 bases agree with TRBD1. The CDR3 is 16 residues long. In germline, CDR1 is MDHEN, CDR2 SYDVKM. Trimming cost V 6 bases and J 5 bases; bases outside gene matches: 10.

This chain connects TRBV5-1 to TRBJ2-7, with 11 bases aligning to TRBD2. The V gene end was trimmed by 4 bases and the J gene end by 4 bases; junction bases not matched to a gene: 10. The germline V gene has CDR1 SGHRS and CDR2 YFSETQ. This CDR3 region has 16 residues. The CDR3 loop is CASSDIAGGPPYEQYF. The DNA of the CDR3 is TGCGCCAGCAGCGACATAGCGGGAGGGCCGCCATACGAGCAGTACTTC.

The V gene is TRBV7-9, the J gene TRBJ2-1; D gene unclear. The V gene lost 3 bases and the J gene lost 9 bases, with 12 bases spanning the gap. The CDR3 sequence is 13 residues long. The V gene's germline CDR1 is SEHNR and CDR2 FQNEAQ (reference sequence). The CDR3 DNA sequence: TGTGCCAGCAGCTTTGACGTTATAAGTGAGCAGTTCTTC. It is translated as CASSFDVISEQFF.

Comments on this clone: Other DNA sequences in this specimen translate into the identical CDR3. V gene TRBV28 combines with J gene TRBJ2-5; D gene ambiguous. V was shortened by 4 bases and J by 5 bases, with 8 bases between the two germline ends. The CDR3 contains 12 residues. Germline values: CDR1 MDHEN, CDR2 SYDVKM. The CDR3 DNA sequence: TGTGCCAGCAGTTACGGGTCGGAGACCCAGTACTTC. It translates to CASSYGSETQYF.

The CDR3 DNA reads as TGTGCCAGCAGCTTAGAAGGGCTGGGACTAGGCGGGGGTGAGCAGTTCTTC. This codes for CASSLEGLGLGGGEQFF. This rearrangement joins TRBV13 to TRBJ2-1; 8 nucleotides line up with TRBD2. The J segment lost 9 bases and the V segment lost 1 base, leaving 14 bases of the junction unmatched. Germline assignment: CDR1 PRHDT and CDR2 FYEKMQ (reference sequence). There are 17 residues in the CDR3.

The chain couples TRBV15 to TRBJ1-2, with D unresolved. CDR1 LNHNV and CDR2 YYDKDF come from the germline V gene (reference sequence). The CDR3 sequence is 17 residues long. Trimming cost V 0 bases and J 5 bases, with 19 bases left between them. CDR3 sequence (DNA): TGTGCCACCAGCAGAGATCTAGAGAGGGAAAAAGATTATGGCTACACCTTC. Protein product: CATSRDLEREKDYGYTF.

This clone was seen a handful of times. The CDR3 protein is CSASGGEPQHF. In DNA form, the CDR3 reads TGCAGTGCTAGCGGAGGGGAGCCCCAGCATTTT. The chain recombines TRBV20-1 with TRBJ1-5, with a tentative D call TRBD1 (5 bases). Germline CDR1 reads DFQATT; CDR2 reads SNEGSKA (reference sequence). The CDR3 is made up of 11 amino acids. Trimming cost V 3 bases and J 8 bases, with 8 bases left between them.

V and J are TRBV6-1 and TRBJ2-7, with 11 bases aligning to TRBD1. From germline, CDR1 is MNHNS and CDR2 SASEGT. Unmatched junction bases numbered 5, after V lost 3 bases and J lost 4 bases. There are 15 residues in the CDR3. CDR3 sequence (DNA): TGTGCCAGCAGTGAGTCCGGGACAGGGGGGTACGAGCAGTACTTC. This encodes CASSESGTGGYEQYF.

As regards this clone: The sample carries other DNA sequences with the same CDR3. The chain has TRBV5-1 and TRBJ2-7; 7 nucleotides line up with TRBD1. The germline gives CDR1 SGHRS, CDR2 YFSETQ. The ends lost 0 bases at V and 3 bases at J; junction bases unmatched: 3. This CDR3 has 14 amino acids. The CDR3 here is CASSLASGGYEQYF. CDR3 in DNA: TGCGCCAGCAGCTTGGCGTCAGGGGGCTACGAGCAGTACTTC.

The chain employs TRBV10-2 and TRBJ1-3; 7 bases match TRBD1. This CDR3 spans 15 amino acids. CDR1 is WSHSY, CDR2 SAAADI, per germline. With 2 bases clipped from V and 5 bases from J, the junction kept 6 bases outside the gene matches. Here the CDR3 reads CASSERTGRRNTIYF. The CDR3 region has the DNA TGCGCCAGCAGTGAGAGGACAGGAAGGCGAAACACCATATATTTT.

The chain joins TRBV10-3 to TRBJ2-3; no clear D. Trimming left V 3 bases short and J 0 bases short, with 4 bases between. Germline V gives CDR1 ENHRY, CDR2 SYGVKD. CDR3 length: 13 amino acids. The CDR3 loop reads CAISEQSTDTQYF. CDR3 bases: TGTGCCATCAGTGAACAAAGCACAGATACGCAGTATTTT.

The chain joins TRBV4-1 to TRBJ2-2; D is unresolved. Deletions cut 0 bases from V and 7 bases from J, with 6 bases between. CDR3 length equals 13 residues. Germline CDR1 MGHRA, CDR2 YSYEKL. The CDR3 loop reads CASSQDPNGELFF. CDR3 in DNA: TGCGCCAGCAGCCAAGATCCAAACGGGGAGCTGTTTTTT.

V usage is TRBV6-5 and J usage is TRBJ1-3; D remains unclear. The germline V gene has CDR1 MNHEY and CDR2 SVGAGI. V was trimmed by 0 bases and J by 4 bases, leaving 13 bases between them. This CDR3 contains 16 residues. The CDR3 here is CASSYSRAGSGNTIYF. Written as DNA, the CDR3 is TGTGCCAGCAGTTACTCGAGGGCCGGGTCGGGAAACACCATATATTTT.

This clone was found once. The chain uses TRBV6-5 and TRBJ2-1, with TRBD2 identical over 7 bases. This CDR3 comprises 15 residues. V was clipped by 2 bases and J by 3 bases; unmatched bases: 4. The V gene's germline CDR1 is MNHEY and CDR2 SVGAGI. CDR3 nucleotides: TGTGCCAGCAGTTACGGGCTAGCGGACTACAATGAGCAGTTCTTC. Amino acids: CASSYGLADYNEQFF.

This clone was observed a handful of times. The CDR3 loop reads CASSFGGGQNTEAFF. CDR3 bases: TGCGCCAGCAGCTTTGGTGGCGGCCAGAACACTGAAGCTTTCTTT. The chain uses TRBV5-1 and TRBJ1-1, with no clear D. Trimming removed 2 bases from V and 1 base from J, with 12 bases in between. This CDR3 contains 15 residues. Per germline, CDR1 SGHRS and CDR2 YFSETQ.

The chain employs TRBV5-1 and TRBJ2-3, with D possibly TRBD2 on 6 matching bases. With 3 bases removed from V and 2 bases from J, the gap between germline ends came to 10 bases. Per germline, CDR1 SGHRS and CDR2 YFSETQ. The CDR3 totals 14 residues. The CDR3, as DNA: TGCGCCAGCAGCTCCACGGGGGTCACAGATACGCAGTATTTT. It is translated as CASSSTGVTDTQYF.

The CDR3 is CASRVDSPTQYF. The CDR3 region has the DNA TGTGCCAGCAGAGTAGACTCGCCGACGCAGTATTTT. The chain is built from TRBV2 and TRBJ2-3; D is unresolved. There are 12 residues in the CDR3. V lost 6 bases and J 9 bases, leaving 13 bases between the germline ends. Germline lookup yields CDR1 SNHLY and CDR2 FYNNEI.

V gene TRBV2 combines with J gene TRBJ2-5; tentative D call: TRBD2 (5 bases). V lost 3 bases and J 7 bases, leaving 15 bases between the germline ends. The length of the CDR3 is 14 residues. CDR1 is SNHLY, CDR2 FYNNEI, per germline. CDR3 bases: TGTGCCAGCAGTGAGTACGGCTCCGAGGGGACCCAGTACTTC. It codes for CASSEYGSEGTQYF.

The chain is built from TRBV19 and TRBJ1-5; TRBD1 agrees at 7 bases. Trimming took 3 bases from V and 0 from J; bases not matched to a gene: 8. This CDR3 contains 17 residues. Germline assignment: CDR1 LNHDA and CDR2 SQIVND (reference sequence). The CDR3 reads CASSMYPGGYSNQPQHF. CDR3 DNA: TGTGCCAGTAGTATGTATCCAGGGGGTTATAGCAATCAGCCCCAGCATTTT. Drawing the rest from reference TRBV19 and TRBJ1-5, the complete variable domain is DGGITQSPKYLFRKEGQNVTLSCEQNLNHDAMYWYRQDPGQGLRLIYYSQIVNDFQKGDIAEGYSVSREKKESFPLTVTSAQKNPTAFYLCASSMYPGGYSNQPQHFGDGTRLSIL.

With regard to this clone: The sample carries other DNA sequences with the same CDR3. The chain is built from TRBV11-3 and TRBJ2-7, with 10 bases identical to TRBD2. Per germline, CDR1 SGHNT and CDR2 YENEEA. This CDR3 has 14 amino acids. Losses at the gene ends were 5 bases for V and 5 bases for J; bases not matched to a gene: 6. This CDR3 reads CASSPRTSGNEQYF. As DNA, the CDR3 is TGTGCCAGCAGCCCTCGGACTAGCGGAAACGAGCAGTACTTC.

The chain combines TRBV6-5 with TRBJ1-1, with D unresolved. Germline-derived CDR1 and CDR2 are MNHEY and SVGAGI. The V end lost 6 bases, the J end lost 6 bases, and 8 bases lay between the germline ends. CDR3 length: 11 amino acids. DNA for the CDR3: TGTGCCAGCAGCATCGGGCCTGAAGCTTTCTTT. Translation: CASSIGPEAFF.

This clone occurred once. The chain is built from TRBV11-2 and TRBJ2-3; TRBD2 matches 10 bases. The CDR3 consists of 16 residues. Trimming took 7 bases from V and 8 from J; bases not matched to a gene: 15. Germline CDR1 reads SGHAT; CDR2 reads FQNNGV. CDR3 loop: CASTQKEGLAGVTQYF. DNA for the CDR3: TGTGCCAGCACCCAAAAAGAAGGGCTAGCGGGGGTTACGCAGTATTTT. The variable domain in full, with the rest retrieved from reference TRBV11-2 and TRBJ2-3, is EAGVAQSPRYKIIEKRQSVAFWCNPISGHATLYWYQQILGQGPKLLIQFQNNGVVDDSQLPKDRFSAERLKGVDSTLKIQPAKLEDSAVYLCASTQKEGLAGVTQYFGPGTRLTVL.

The rearrangement links TRBV7-9 to TRBJ1-2; perhaps TRBD1 as D (6 bases). Between the trimmed V and J ends, which lost 2 bases and 1 base, there was a span of 14 bases. Germline V gene sequence: CDR1 SEHNR, CDR2 FQNEAQ (reference sequence). The CDR3 runs to 16 residues. The CDR3, as DNA: TGTGCCAGCAGCTTACCAGGGGTCCGGTATAACTATGGCTACACCTTC. It encodes CASSLPGVRYNYGYTF. The full variable domain, in which reference TRBV7-9 and TRBJ1-2 provide the parts outside the CDR3, is DTGVSQNPRHKITKRGQNVTFRCDPISEHNRLYWYRQTLGQGPEFLTYFQNEAQLEKSRLLSDRFSAERPKGSFSTLEIQRTEQGDSAMYLCASSLPGVRYNYGYTFGSGTRLTVV.

V and J are TRBV18 and TRBJ2-1; 8 bases align to TRBD2. The CDR3 covers 15 residues. The V and J ends lost 5 bases and 7 bases, in that order; junction bases with no gene match: 10. CDR1 and CDR2 (germline): KGHSH, LQKENI. The CDR3 DNA reads as TGTGCCAGCTCAAAACGGGGGGGCCAAGGGAATGAGCAGTTCTTC. Amino acids: CASSKRGGQGNEQFF.

This clone showed up many times. The gene calls are TRBV18 and TRBJ1-4; TRBD1 matches 7 bases. The germline V gene encodes CDR1 KGHSH and CDR2 LQKENI. Trimming cost V 4 bases and J 6 bases; bases outside gene matches: 5. The CDR3 totals 14 residues. The CDR3 sequence: CASSLTGMDEKLFF. CDR3 in DNA: TGTGCCAGCTCACTGACAGGGATGGATGAAAAACTGTTTTTT.

The rearrangement links TRBV18 to TRBJ2-4, with 10 bases lining up with TRBD1. J was trimmed by 11 bases and V by 3 bases; bases with no gene match: 19. The length of the CDR3 is 18 residues. CDR1 is KGHSH, CDR2 LQKENI, per germline. The CDR3 reads CASSPNQANSGQGTLQYF. As DNA, the CDR3 is TGTGCCAGCTCACCTAACCAGGCGAATTCGGGACAGGGGACCCTTCAGTACTTC.

On this clone itself: Distinct nucleotide sequences in the sample also encode this CDR3. The chain joins TRBV15 to TRBJ2-5, with a possible D match to TRBD2 (6 bases). Germline CDR1 and CDR2: LNHNV and YYDKDF (reference sequence). This CDR3 spans 13 amino acids. V lost 3 bases, J lost 4 bases, and 9 bases lay in between. This CDR3 is CATSRAAGETQYF. CDR3 coding DNA: TGTGCCACCAGCAGGGCAGCGGGAGAGACCCAGTACTTC.

The chain employs TRBV2 and TRBJ2-5; the D is unclear. CDR1 is SNHLY, CDR2 FYNNEI, per germline. CDR3 size: 18 residues. Deletions cut 5 bases from V and 4 bases from J, with 26 bases between. The CDR3, as DNA: TGTGCCAGCAGTTTTTCCCACCCATTCAGCCCCATGGGAGAGACCCAGTACTTC. Protein sequence: CASSFSHPFSPMGETQYF.

This clone appeared a few times. This chain joins TRBV4-1 and TRBJ2-3; possible D gene TRBD2, 6 bases. With 2 bases removed from V and 0 bases from J, the gap between germline ends came to 9 bases. CDR1 is MGHRA, CDR2 YSYEKL, per germline. The CDR3 extends over 15 amino acids. CDR3 amino acids: CASSQTLASTDTQYF. CDR3 in DNA: TGCGCCAGCAGCCAAACTCTAGCGAGCACAGATACGCAGTATTTT.

The gene calls are TRBV7-8 and TRBJ2-2; no clear D. This CDR3 contains 13 residues. The germline CDR1 and CDR2 sequences are SGHVS and FQNEAQ. V lost 7 bases and J lost 8, with 14 bases in between. The CDR3 DNA sequence: TGTGCCAGCACCCTAAACCTCGAGGGGGAGCTGTTTTTT. Residues: CASTLNLEGELFF.